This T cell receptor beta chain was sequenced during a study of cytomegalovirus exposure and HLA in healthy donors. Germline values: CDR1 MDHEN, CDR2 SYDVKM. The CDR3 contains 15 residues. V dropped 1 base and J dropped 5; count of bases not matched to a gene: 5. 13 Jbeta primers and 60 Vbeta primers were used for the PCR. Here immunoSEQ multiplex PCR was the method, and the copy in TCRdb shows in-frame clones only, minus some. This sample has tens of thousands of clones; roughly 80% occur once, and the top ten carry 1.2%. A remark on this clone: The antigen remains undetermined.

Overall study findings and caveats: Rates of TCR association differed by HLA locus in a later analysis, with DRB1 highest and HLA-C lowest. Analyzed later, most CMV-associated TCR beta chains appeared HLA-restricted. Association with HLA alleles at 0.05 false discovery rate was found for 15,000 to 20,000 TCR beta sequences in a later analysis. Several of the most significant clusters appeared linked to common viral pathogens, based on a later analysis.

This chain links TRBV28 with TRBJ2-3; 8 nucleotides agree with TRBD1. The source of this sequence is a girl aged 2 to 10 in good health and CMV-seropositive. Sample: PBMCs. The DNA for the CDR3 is TGTGCCAGCAGTTTATTCAGGGGGCGCGGAGATACGCAGTATTTT. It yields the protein CASSLFRGRGDTQYF.